The clone carrying this TCR beta chain was observed at least ten times. The authors ran around 18 PCR cycles to amplify TCRs with a constant-region primer and V-primer adapter. The mRNA which had been isolated was amplified by in vitro transcription. One entry per CDR3 protein results from TCRdb running MiXCR on the reads. The sample carries roughly 50,000 distinct CDR3 sequences, around 34% recorded once. The CDR3 is made up of 16 amino acids. The germline CDR1 and CDR2 sequences are MDHEN and SYDVKM. V shed 5 bases, J shed 2 bases, and the junction held 9 bases outside the gene matches. The data are from a study of low-dose radiotherapy and immunotherapy resistance in tumors. Study-level information: Every six weeks patients received intravenous ipilimumab 1 mg/kg, and every two weeks they received intravenous nivolumab 240 mg.

Time point: after trial treatment. Treatment reported: LDRT plus nivolumab, ipilimumab, low-dose cyclophosphamide and aspirin (RACIN trial). The sequence was obtained from a male donor with rectosigmoid adenocarcinoma. V and J are TRBV28 and TRBJ2-3, with 8 bases matching TRBD2. The source was PBMCs, collected after low-dose radiotherapy plus immunotherapy. Written as DNA, the CDR3 is TGTGCCAGCAGTATACTAGCGGAGGACCTCACAGATACGCAGTATTTT. Translating gives CASSILAEDLTDTQYF.